The following is a T cell receptor (beta chain) sequence with its context. Germline V gene data show CDR1 as LGHNA and CDR2 as YSLEER. The CDR3 has 17 residues. The V end lost 4 bases, the J end lost 10 bases, and 26 bases lay between the germline ends. The sample is drawn from a study of T cell changes during pregnancy in multiple sclerosis. The method was immunoSEQ multiplex PCR; TCRdb's version includes in-frame clones alone and lacks a portion of them. The sample has 100,000 or so clones; about 94% are singletons. The sample consisted of peripheral blood, taken after pregnancy. The chain links TRBV4-3 to TRBJ2-1; a possible D gene is TRBD2 (7 bases). The TCR sequence derives from a female donor with multiple sclerosis, enrolled in a pregnancy study. The CDR3 spells CASSPGVGGGSTWEQFF. The CDR3 coding sequence is TGCGCCAGCAGCCCGGGGGTTGGGGGCGGGAGTACTTGGGAGCAGTTCTTC.